The next 18 T cell receptor beta chains were all read from a single sample in a study of blood T cell repertoires in COVID-19 (TCRdb year 2020). Libraries were made using the immunoSEQ multiplex PCR assay. TCRdb holds this immuneACCESS table with in-frame rearrangements only. Some clones are missing; in checked studies, unresolved V genes explain under half, and the rest has no known cause. Present in this sample are around 320,000 clones, approximately 88% of which were seen just once. Of the sample, more than 6.5% falls within the top ten clones. The sequenced sample consisted of peripheral blood. Receptors were obtained from a young woman who had recovered from COVID-19.

The chain recombines TRBV7-8 with TRBJ1-6, with D perhaps matching TRBD1 (6 bases). The CDR3 loop spans 16 amino acids. V lost 6 bases and J lost 10, with 22 bases in between. Germline V CDR1 and CDR2: SGHVS, FQNEAQ. CDR3 in amino acids: CASSLKTGWGQSPLHF. In DNA form, the CDR3 reads TGTGCCAGCAGTTTAAAGACAGGCTGGGGCCAATCACCCCTCCACTTT. The whole variable domain, filled in from reference TRBV7-8 and TRBJ1-6, reads GAGVSQSPRYKVAKRGQDVALRCDPISGHVSLFWYQQALGQGPEFLTYFQNEAQLDKSGLPSDRFFAERPEGSVSTLKIQRTQQEDSAVYLCASSLKTGWGQSPLHFGNGTRLTVT.

J is TRBJ2-7 and V is TRBV12-3 or TRBV12-4; D might be TRBD1 (6 bases). V lost 6 bases to trimming and J lost 2 bases, with 11 bases between them. The CDR3 runs 13 residues. CDR3 loop: CASSRGRTYEQYF. DNA for the CDR3: TGTGCCAGCAGCAGGGGACGGACCTACGAGCAGTACTTC.

This rearrangement joins TRBV7-2 to TRBJ1-6; D gene ambiguous. V was cut by 0 bases and J by 6 bases, with 6 bases left in between. The CDR3 spans 14 residues. Germline V gene data show CDR1 as SGHTA and CDR2 as FQGNSA. CDR3 in DNA: TGTGCCAGCAGCTTAGCCGCGAGTAATTCACCCCTCCACTTT. Amino acids: CASSLAASNSPLHF.

The rearrangement links TRBV5-1 to TRBJ1-2; D is unclear. The CDR3 is 14 amino acids. Germline V gene lookup returns CDR1 SGHRS and CDR2 YFSETQ. Between the trimmed V and J ends, which lost 0 bases and 7 bases, there was a span of 13 bases. CDR3 in DNA: TGCGCCAGCAGCTTGGCCGGGGTCTCGGGTGGCTACACCTTC. Its translation: CASSLAGVSGGYTF. Full variable domain (rest looked up from reference TRBV5-1 and TRBJ1-2): KAGVTQTPRYLIKTRGQQVTLSCSPISGHRSVSWYQQTPGQGLQFLFEYFSETQRNKGNFPGRFSGRQFSNSRSEMNVSTLELGDSALYLCASSLAGVSGGYTFGSGTRLTVV.

This sequence joins TRBV29-1 and TRBJ1-4; TRBD1 agrees at 7 bases. The junction had 10 bases not matched to a gene; V was cut back by 7 bases and J by 8 bases. The CDR3 covers 13 residues. Per germline, CDR1 SQVTM and CDR2 ANQGSEA. In nucleotides, the CDR3 is TGCAGCGCGACACAACAGGGGCCGGAAAAACTGTTTTTT. Its translation: CSATQQGPEKLFF.

Turning to this clone: Different DNA sequences within this sample yield the same CDR3. V usage is TRBV7-2 and J usage is TRBJ1-3; 7 bases are a match to TRBD1. Trimming at V came to 5 bases and at J to 0 bases, leaving 1 base not matched to a gene. Germline CDR1 reads SGHTA; CDR2 reads FQGNSA. This CDR3 spans 14 amino acids. CDR3 in amino acids: CASSRDSSGNTIYF. CDR3 DNA: TGTGCCAGCAGCCGGGACAGCTCTGGAAACACCATATATTTT.

The gene calls are TRBV6-2 or TRBV6-3 and TRBJ1-2; the match to TRBD1 covers 7 bases. The CDR3 spans 13 residues. Trimming cost V 5 bases and J 3 bases; bases outside gene matches: 3. Germline V gives CDR1 MNHEY, CDR2 SVGEGT. CDR3 bases: TGTGCCAGCAGTGCTACAGGGGACTATGGCTACACCTTC. It yields the protein CASSATGDYGYTF.

The CDR3 reads CASSFGRDRASNTGELFF. CDR3 in DNA: TGTGCCAGCAGCTTCGGACGGGACAGAGCGTCGAACACCGGGGAGCTGTTTTTT. The chain uses TRBV11-3 and TRBJ2-2, with TRBD1 identical over 7 bases. The J segment lost 0 bases and the V segment lost 3 bases, leaving 10 bases of the junction unmatched. The germline CDR1 and CDR2 sequences are SGHNT and YENEEA. This CDR3 spans 18 amino acids.

The genes are TRBV6-5 and TRBJ2-7; possibly TRBD1 for D (6 bases). The CDR3 spans 13 residues. Germline V CDR1 and CDR2: MNHEY, SVGAGI. V shed 6 bases and J shed 3 bases, with 12 bases lying between them. The CDR3 DNA follows: TGTGCCAGCAGGAAGGACAGTCTCTACGAGCAGTACTTC. Translating gives CASRKDSLYEQYF.

This chain joins TRBV5-6 and TRBJ2-5; maybe TRBD1 (5 bases). Germline CDR1 reads SGHDT; CDR2 reads YYEEEE. V was pared by 3 bases and J by 5 bases, with 11 bases between. The CDR3 extends over 13 amino acids. Here the CDR3 DNA reads TGTGCCAGCAGCTCGGCTAAGGGGGAGACCCAGTACTTC. It is translated as CASSSAKGETQYF. Drawing the rest from reference TRBV5-6 and TRBJ2-5, the complete variable domain is DAGVTQSPTHLIKTRGQQVTLRCSPKSGHDTVSWYQQALGQGPQFIFQYYEEEERQRGNFPDRFSGHQFPNYSSELNVNALLLGDSALYLCASSSAKGETQYFGPGTRLLVL.

This chain uses TRBV5-4 with TRBJ2-3; no clear D. Trimming left V 3 bases short and J 6 bases short, with 8 bases between. There are 12 residues in the CDR3. Germline V gives CDR1 SGHNT, CDR2 YYREEE (reference sequence). The chain's CDR3 is CASSSLLDTQYF. CDR3 in DNA: TGTGCCAGCAGCTCCCTCTTGGATACGCAGTATTTT.

The chain has TRBV5-1 and TRBJ1-1; 8 bases are a match to TRBD1. V shed 7 bases, J shed 4 bases, and the junction held 6 bases outside the gene matches. The CDR3 runs to 13 residues. The germline V gene has CDR1 SGHRS and CDR2 YFSETQ. CDR3 loop: CASGQGRGTEAFF. The CDR3 DNA reads as TGCGCCAGCGGACAGGGACGCGGCACTGAAGCTTTCTTT.

The J gene is TRBJ1-5, the V gene TRBV27; D not resolved. The CDR3 consists of 12 residues. Germline CDR1 and CDR2: MNHEY and SMNVEV (reference sequence). With 4 bases removed from V and 7 bases from J, the gap between germline ends came to 8 bases. CDR3 loop: CASSSGLQPQHF. CDR3 in DNA: TGTGCCAGCAGTTCCGGACTGCAGCCCCAGCATTTT.

This chain joins TRBV9 and TRBJ2-5; D is possibly TRBD2 (6 bases). The germline V and J ends were trimmed by 2 bases and 4 bases, with 12 bases remaining between them. Germline V gene lookup returns CDR1 SGDLS and CDR2 YYNGEE. CDR3 length: 14 residues. The CDR3, as DNA: TGTGCCAGCAGCGTCGCGGGGCCGAGAGAGACCCAGTACTTC. Its protein product is CASSVAGPRETQYF.

This rearrangement joins TRBV5-4 to TRBJ1-2, with TRBD1 matching 8 bases. Per germline, CDR1 SGHNT and CDR2 YYREEE (reference sequence). CDR3 length: 15 residues. Trimming removed 5 bases from V and 5 bases from J; junction bases left unmatched: 11. CDR3 amino acids: CASRRDRGSFYGYTF. The CDR3 nucleotides read TGTGCCAGCAGACGAGACAGGGGTTCGTTTTATGGCTACACCTTC.

The V gene is TRBV6-1, the J gene TRBJ2-1; TRBD2 matches 11 bases. The germline gives CDR1 MNHNS, CDR2 SASEGT. There are 16 residues in the CDR3. V lost 2 bases, J lost 8 bases, and 8 bases stayed unmatched. The DNA for the CDR3 is TGTGCCAGCAGTGAACTAGCGGGGGGCCCCTCCGATGAGCAGTTCTTC. It specifies CASSELAGGPSDEQFF.

V is TRBV28 and J is TRBJ2-7; 9 bases line up with TRBD1. V trimming: 3 bases; J trimming: 5 bases; junction bases outside the gene matches: 5. CDR1 is MDHEN and CDR2 is SYDVKM in the germline V gene. The CDR3 is made up of 14 amino acids. CDR3 amino acids: CASSLLGQGDEQYF. CDR3 in DNA: TGTGCCAGCAGTTTGTTGGGACAGGGCGACGAGCAGTACTTC.

The chain carries TRBV19 and TRBJ2-1, with D possibly being TRBD1 (5 bases). CDR1 and CDR2 from the germline V gene are LNHDA and SQIVND (reference sequence). Trimming took off 4 bases at V and 0 bases at J, with 13 bases between the two ends. The CDR3 sequence is 16 residues long. DNA of the CDR3: TGTGCCAGTAGTAGAAGGGGCGTTTCCTCCTACAATGAGCAGTTCTTC. It is translated as CASSRRGVSSYNEQFF.